This TCR beta chain was profiled in a study of T-cell reconstitution after alpha-beta-depleted transplantation in children. V dropped 5 bases and J dropped 0 bases, with 16 bases sitting between them. The CDR3 loop spans 16 amino acids. Preparation of the TCRbeta library was carried out with unique molecular identifiers. A single record per CDR3 protein comes from TCRdb applying MiXCR to the PCR reads. In the table there are about 980,000 distinct CDR3 sequences, about 31% of which are singletons. This rearrangement joins TRBV12-3 or TRBV12-4 to TRBJ2-5; D remains unclear. The sample here was PBMCs, mostly from graft donor cells, taken 360 days after TCRalphabeta/CD19-depleted stem cell transplant. The sequence derives from a boy under three years old who had a stem cell transplant for SCID, so the T cells may come from the graft donor. CDR3 amino acids: CASSLGPNLNQETQYF. The CDR3 DNA follows: TGTGCCAGCAGTCTCGGACCCAACCTAAACCAAGAGACCCAGTACTTC.